One and the same sample provided the 17 T cell receptor beta chains below, sequenced in a study of regulatory T cells in long-lasting Graves disease. Time point indicated: persistent/refractory GD, antithyroid drugs over 5 years with positive TRAb. Scientists built the TCR library using RNA that was extracted from PBMCs. Through Arm-PCR of CDR3 regions and iRepertoire HTBI primers, TCR beta libraries were built. TCRdb ran MiXCR on the multiplex PCR reads and lists one entry per CDR3 protein. There are about 290,000 distinct CDR3 sequences in the sample; around 20% occur only once, and about 56% lies in the top ten. Source: peripheral blood mononuclear cells (PBMCs), taken when the disease was refractory, from a patient treated with antithyroid drugs. The source is a female donor with Graves disease.

The V gene is TRBV4-1, the J gene TRBJ2-5; D not certain. Trimming pared 1 base from V and 4 bases from J, leaving 13 bases between. The CDR3 contains 15 residues. Germline V CDR1 and CDR2: MGHRA, YSYEKL. CDR3 in amino acids: CASSQVPTGRETQYF. The CDR3 DNA reads TGCGCCAGCAGCCAAGTTCCGACGGGCAGAGAGACCCAGTACTTC.

The V call is TRBV6-2 or TRBV6-3, the J call TRBJ2-7, with D unresolved. Germline CDR1 and CDR2: MNHEY and SVGEGT. Trimming stripped 7 bases from V and 5 bases from J, with 12 bases between. The CDR3 loop spans 12 amino acids. CDR3 residues: CASTSIPDEQYF. In DNA form, the CDR3 reads TGTGCCAGCACCTCCATCCCGGACGAGCAGTACTTC.

Details on this clonotype: Mismatch with germline at one junction end may stem from a read error. The chain combines TRBV20-1 with TRBJ1-4; D possibly corresponds to TRBD1 (6 bases). The germline CDR1 and CDR2 sequences are DFQATT and SNEGSKA (reference sequence). This CDR3 has 15 residues. The CDR3 spells CSAREGDGTNERLFF. Here the CDR3 DNA reads TGCAGTGCTAGGGAGGGGGACGGGACTAATGAAAGACTGTTTTTT.

The rearrangement joins TRBV4-3 to TRBJ2-2; the D gene is possibly TRBD2 (6 bases). The CDR3 is 15 residues long. Germline loops: CDR1 LGHNA, CDR2 YSLEER. Trimming cost V 0 bases and J 5 bases, with 10 bases left between them. The CDR3 nucleotides read TGCGCCAGCAGCCAAGATAGGGCGGGAACCGGGGAGCTGTTTTTT. This gives the protein CASSQDRAGTGELFF.

The V and J genes are TRBV15 and TRBJ1-5; 10 nucleotides agree with TRBD1. CDR1 is LNHNV and CDR2 is YYDKDF in the germline V gene (reference sequence). With 3 bases clipped from V and 7 bases from J, the junction kept 12 bases outside the gene matches. This CDR3 has 17 residues. The CDR3 DNA reads TGTGCCACCAGCAGCCCCGGGACAGGGGTTACAGGCCAGCCCCAGCATTTT. Protein product: CATSSPGTGVTGQPQHF.

This clonotype was seen a handful of times. This rearrangement joins TRBV6-1 to TRBJ2-2, with TRBD2 matching over 7 bases. V lost 10 bases and J lost 3; bases outside the gene matches: 5. The germline V gene has CDR1 MNHNS and CDR2 SASEGT. The length of the CDR3 is 13 residues. CDR3 sequence (DNA): TGTGCCACCACTCGGGGGGACACCGGGGAGCTGTTTTTT. Its protein is CATTRGDTGELFF.

This chain joins TRBV4-3 and TRBJ1-6; no definite D call. Deletions cut 0 bases from V and 11 bases from J, with 8 bases between. The germline V gene encodes CDR1 LGHNA and CDR2 YSLEER. The CDR3 runs to 13 residues. This CDR3 is CASSQERSPPLHF. For the CDR3, the DNA is TGCGCCAGCAGCCAAGAACGAAGTCCACCCCTCCACTTT.

Only a few counts were recorded for this clonotype. The V call is TRBV20-1, the J call TRBJ2-7; the D gene is possibly TRBD2 (6 bases). The V gene lost 4 bases and the J gene lost 4 bases, with 17 bases spanning the gap. Germline V gene sequence: CDR1 DFQATT, CDR2 SNEGSKA (reference sequence). The CDR3 sequence is 14 residues long. In DNA, the CDR3 is TGCAGTGCTAAAGGACCGGGGGTGAAGTACGAGCAGTACTTC. It encodes CSAKGPGVKYEQYF.

This clonotype was detected a few times. This CDR3 is CAINSGQGEETQYF. The CDR3 nucleotides read TGTGCCATCAATTCGGGACAGGGAGAAGAGACCCAGTACTTC. V is TRBV10-3 and J is TRBJ2-5, with 9 nucleotides matching TRBD1. Germline V gene sequence: CDR1 ENHRY, CDR2 SYGVKD. The CDR3 is 14 amino acids. The junction had 6 bases not matched to a gene; V was cut back by 7 bases and J by 3 bases.

V is TRBV4-1 and J is TRBJ2-1, with TRBD2 identical over 11 bases. The germline CDR1 and CDR2 sequences are MGHRA and YSYEKL. Germline trimming cut 1 base from V and 7 bases from J; bases unmatched to any gene: 9. There are 17 residues in the CDR3. This CDR3 reads CASSQVGVAGGRNEQFF. Here the CDR3 DNA reads TGCGCCAGCAGCCAAGTGGGAGTAGCGGGAGGGAGGAATGAGCAGTTCTTC.

There are many counts of this clonotype. This sequence joins TRBV13 and TRBJ1-2, with D uncertain. CDR1 is PRHDT, CDR2 FYEKMQ, per germline (reference sequence). V lost 5 bases and J 7 bases, leaving 23 bases between the germline ends. The CDR3 runs to 16 residues. Here the CDR3 reads CASSAYTPGRVTGYTF. CDR3 coding DNA: TGTGCCAGCAGCGCGTACACCCCCGGGAGAGTCACTGGCTACACCTTC.

This clonotype was picked up a small number of times. V is TRBV20-1 and J is TRBJ1-5, with D perhaps TRBD1 (5 bases). The CDR3 totals 15 residues. Trimming left V 5 bases short and J 0 bases short, with 14 bases between. Germline V gives CDR1 DFQATT, CDR2 SNEGSKA (reference sequence). This CDR3 reads CSARRDLNSNQPQHF. In DNA, the CDR3 is TGCAGTGCTCGCCGGGACCTGAATAGCAATCAGCCCCAGCATTTT.

J is TRBJ2-1 and V is TRBV18, with D hard to call. Germline assignment: CDR1 KGHSH and CDR2 LQKENI. V was pared by 5 bases and J by 6 bases, with 20 bases between. The length of the CDR3 is 16 residues. CDR3 residues: CASSSRDVTPSNEQFF. The CDR3 nucleotides read TGTGCCAGCTCATCCAGAGATGTAACTCCATCCAATGAGCAGTTCTTC.

This clonotype has a count of ten or more. The V call is TRBV29-1, the J call TRBJ2-5, with TRBD2 matching 7 bases. This CDR3 comprises 12 residues. The trim removed 2 bases at V and 5 bases at J, leaving 2 bases unmatched. Per germline, CDR1 SQVTM and CDR2 ANQGSEA. The CDR3 sequence is CSVEPGRETQYF. DNA for the CDR3: TGCAGCGTTGAACCCGGGAGGGAGACCCAGTACTTC.

This clonotype has a count of ten or more. This rearrangement joins TRBV12-3 or TRBV12-4 to TRBJ1-5; 7 bases line up with TRBD1. CDR3 length: 14 residues. Trimming at V came to 6 bases and at J to 2 bases, leaving 4 bases not matched to a gene. Written as DNA, the CDR3 is TGTGCCAGCAGCCGAACAGGGGGCAATCAGCCCCAGCATTTT. Amino acid sequence: CASSRTGGNQPQHF.

This clonotype appeared many times. The rearrangement uses TRBV12-3 or TRBV12-4 and TRBJ2-5; D unresolved. V lost 3 bases, J lost 5 bases, and 10 bases lay in between. The CDR3 sequence is 13 residues long. The CDR3 coding sequence is TGTGCCAGCAGTTTCGATGCCGGGGAGACCCAGTACTTC. Its translation: CASSFDAGETQYF.

This clonotype was seen many times. This chain connects TRBV28 to TRBJ1-1, with D unclear. V lost 1 base, J lost 4 bases, and 4 bases lay in between. This CDR3 contains 12 residues. Germline V gene lookup returns CDR1 MDHEN and CDR2 SYDVKM. DNA of the CDR3: TGTGCCAGCAGTTTATCGGGCACTGAAGCTTTCTTT. Translation: CASSLSGTEAFF.